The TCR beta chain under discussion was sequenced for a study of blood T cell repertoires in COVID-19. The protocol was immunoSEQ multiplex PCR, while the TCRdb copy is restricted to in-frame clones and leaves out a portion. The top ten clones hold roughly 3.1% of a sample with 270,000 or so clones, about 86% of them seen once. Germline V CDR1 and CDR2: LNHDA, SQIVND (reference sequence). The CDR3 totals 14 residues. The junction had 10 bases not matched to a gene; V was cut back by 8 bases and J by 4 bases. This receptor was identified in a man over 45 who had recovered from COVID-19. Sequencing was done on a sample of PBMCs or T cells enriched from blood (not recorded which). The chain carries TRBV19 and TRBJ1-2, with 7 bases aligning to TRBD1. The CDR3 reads CASEGQPRGYGYTF. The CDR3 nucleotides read TGTGCCAGTGAGGGACAGCCGAGGGGCTATGGCTACACCTTC.